Reported below is one TCR beta chain. This CDR3 is built from 12 residues. Trimming shortened V by 2 bases and J by 5 bases, and 6 bases separated the two germline ends. Germline V gene data show CDR1 as MDHEN and CDR2 as SYDVKM. Profiled with immunoSEQ multiplex PCR; TCRdb holds only in-frame clones, not every one. This table holds 200,000 to 250,000 clones, around 94% found once. This sample is drawn from a study of control samples from healthy donors and cancer patients. The genes are TRBV28 and TRBJ1-1; D remains ambiguous. Source material: blood. The sequence was obtained from a man in his fifties or sixties in good health. The CDR3 DNA is TGTGCCAGCAGTTTACAGGAGACTGAAGCTTTCTTT. Translated, it gives CASSLQETEAFF.